The 22 T cell receptor beta chains given below trace back to one sample, sequenced in a study of cytomegalovirus exposure and HLA in healthy donors. Researchers ran the PCR with 60 Vbeta and 13 Jbeta primers. Sequenced by immunoSEQ multiplex PCR; TCRdb stores in-frame clones only, minus some. The sample table includes some 60,000 clones. Sequences were obtained from PBMCs. Receptor source: a man in his thirties or forties in good health and CMV-seropositive.

The chain employs TRBV4-2 and TRBJ1-5, with TRBD1 matching 7 bases. Germline V gene lookup returns CDR1 LGHNA and CDR2 YNFKEQ. V lost 0 bases, J lost 7 bases, and 9 bases stayed unmatched. The CDR3 runs 16 residues. The CDR3 nucleotides are TGTGCCAGCAGCCAAGAAGCAACGACAGGGAGCCAGCCCCAGCATTTT. This encodes CASSQEATTGSQPQHF.

V is TRBV27 and J is TRBJ2-1; the match to TRBD2 covers 9 bases. CDR1 and CDR2 (germline): MNHEY, SMNVEV (reference sequence). J lost 4 bases, V lost 3 bases, and 4 bases had no gene match. This CDR3 spans 15 amino acids. CDR3 bases: TGTGCCAGCAGTTTTAGCGGGGGAATATACAATGAGCAGTTCTTC. Translating gives CASSFSGGIYNEQFF.

J is TRBJ2-7 and V is TRBV5-1; no reliable D call. The CDR3 runs 12 residues. V was cut by 0 bases and J by 4 bases, with 5 bases left in between. Germline-derived CDR1 and CDR2 are SGHRS and YFSETQ. The DNA of the CDR3 is TGCGCCAGCAGCTTGGTCGGTTACGAGCAGTACTTC. Its protein is CASSLVGYEQYF.

The chain recombines TRBV4-1 with TRBJ2-7, with D possibly matching TRBD2 (5 bases). Germline V gene data show CDR1 as MGHRA and CDR2 as YSYEKL. Trimming removed 0 bases from V and 6 bases from J, with 9 bases in between. This CDR3 is 13 amino acids long. CDR3 DNA: TGCGCCAGCAGCCAAGATGGGCGGGCCGAGCAGTACTTC. Translated: CASSQDGRAEQYF.

The rearrangement joins TRBV6-1 to TRBJ1-2; perhaps TRBD1 as D (6 bases). V was cut by 7 bases and J by 4 bases, with 19 bases left in between. CDR3 length equals 15 residues. Germline lookup yields CDR1 MNHNS and CDR2 SASEGT. DNA for the CDR3: TGTGCCAGCACCTTAACCAGGGGTAGTATCTATGGCTACACCTTC. Translation gives CASTLTRGSIYGYTF.

The chain joins TRBV5-1 to TRBJ2-1; 8 bases agree with TRBD2. This CDR3 comprises 16 residues. In germline, CDR1 is SGHRS, CDR2 YFSETQ. The J segment lost 9 bases and the V segment lost 3 bases, leaving 14 bases of the junction unmatched. CDR3 protein: CASSSSSGISAGEQFF. The CDR3 DNA reads TGCGCCAGCAGCTCCAGTAGCGGGATATCGGCGGGTGAGCAGTTCTTC.

The chain employs TRBV9 and TRBJ2-7; possibly TRBD2 for D (7 bases). This CDR3 is 15 amino acids long. Per germline, CDR1 SGDLS and CDR2 YYNGEE. Trimming removed 6 bases at V and 5 bases at J, with 21 bases between. CDR3 residues: CASTLGGEGVHEQYF. The CDR3 nucleotides are TGTGCCAGCACCCTAGGGGGGGAGGGAGTCCACGAGCAGTACTTC.

The rearrangement uses TRBV18 and TRBJ2-2; 9 bases align to TRBD1. V gave up 1 base and J gave up 5 bases; unmatched junction bases: 5. Per the germline V gene, CDR1 is KGHSH and CDR2 is LQKENI. This CDR3 has 16 amino acids. Here the CDR3 reads CASSPRTGARTGELFF. The CDR3 nucleotides are TGTGCCAGCTCACCACGGACAGGGGCGAGGACCGGGGAGCTGTTTTTT.

The V and J genes are TRBV5-4 and TRBJ1-2; D may be TRBD1 (6 bases). Between the trimmed V and J ends, which lost 4 bases and 2 bases, there was a span of 12 bases. Germline CDR1 and CDR2: SGHNT and YYREEE (reference sequence). The CDR3 extends over 14 amino acids. The CDR3 nucleotides are TGTGCCAGCAGCGTCGGGAGGGGGAACTATGGCTACACCTTC. Translation: CASSVGRGNYGYTF.

This sequence joins TRBV7-9 and TRBJ2-5, with TRBD1 identical over 7 bases. The closer fit of TRBJ2-7 to the DNA end suggests the J call may be wrong. Per the germline V gene, CDR1 is SEHNR and CDR2 is FQNEAQ (reference sequence). The CDR3 is 13 residues long. The CDR3 region is CASSPGQKYEQYF. The CDR3, as DNA: TGTGCCAGCAGCCCGGGACAGAAGTACGAGCAGTACTTC.

The V gene is TRBV6-1, the J gene TRBJ2-5; D gene unclear. V was shortened by 1 base and J by 4 bases, with 10 bases between the two germline ends. CDR1 is MNHNS and CDR2 is SASEGT in the germline V gene. This CDR3 is 14 amino acids long. CDR3 residues: CASSEGIAGETQYF. CDR3 bases: TGTGCCAGCAGTGAAGGAATCGCCGGAGAGACCCAGTACTTC.

This chain joins TRBV5-1 and TRBJ2-4; D remains unclear. CDR3 length: 15 residues. CDR1 is SGHRS and CDR2 is YFSETQ in the germline V gene. V was clipped by 0 bases and J by 0 bases, with 7 bases between them. This CDR3 is CASSLGAEAKNIQYF. As DNA, the CDR3 is TGCGCCAGCAGCTTGGGGGCAGAAGCCAAAAACATTCAGTACTTC.

The chain recombines TRBV4-1 with TRBJ2-3; no firm D call. V gave up 0 bases and J gave up 7 bases, with 11 bases separating them. This CDR3 region has 14 residues. CDR1 and CDR2 (germline): MGHRA, YSYEKL. DNA for the CDR3: TGCGCCAGCAGCCAAGACGGAAGCGCCTATACGCAGTATTTT. This encodes CASSQDGSAYTQYF.

Comment on this clone: Other DNA sequences within the sample encode an identical CDR3. This chain links TRBV18 with TRBJ1-1, with D unresolved. Germline-derived CDR1 and CDR2 are KGHSH and LQKENI. V gave up 3 bases and J gave up 1 base, with 6 bases separating them. The CDR3 consists of 13 residues. CDR3 coding DNA: TGTGCCAGCTCACCTACCGGGAACACTGAAGCTTTCTTT. Protein: CASSPTGNTEAFF.

This rearrangement joins TRBV19 to TRBJ1-1; 8 nucleotides match TRBD1. J gave up 5 bases and V 5 bases, and 10 bases lay outside the gene matches. The CDR3 spans 15 residues. Germline assignment: CDR1 LNHDA and CDR2 SQIVND (reference sequence). This CDR3 reads CASSFSRGLSTEAFF. DNA for the CDR3: TGTGCCAGTAGTTTTTCCAGGGGGCTTAGTACTGAAGCTTTCTTT.

CDR3 in amino acids: CASSAGLASDEQFF. CDR3 in DNA: TGTGCCAGCAGCGCTGGACTAGCGTCGGATGAGCAGTTCTTC. This chain connects TRBV7-9 to TRBJ2-1; 9 nucleotides agree with TRBD2. The germline V gene encodes CDR1 SEHNR and CDR2 FQNEAQ (reference sequence). The trim removed 5 bases at V and 8 bases at J, leaving 7 bases unmatched. The CDR3 covers 14 residues.

The rearrangement uses TRBV6-5 and TRBJ1-1, with no clear D. CDR3 length: 13 amino acids. V gave up 6 bases and J gave up 4 bases, with 12 bases separating them. Germline V gene sequence: CDR1 MNHEY, CDR2 SVGAGI. For the CDR3, the DNA is TGTGCCAGCAGCCTGGGGAGGGCCACTGAAGCTTTCTTT. This translates into CASSLGRATEAFF.

The chain combines TRBV7-8 with TRBJ2-7, with D possibly being TRBD1 (6 bases). The CDR3 consists of 14 residues. The germline CDR1 and CDR2 sequences are SGHVS and FQNEAQ. V lost 3 bases and J 6 bases, leaving 15 bases between the germline ends. The DNA of the CDR3 is TGTGCCAGCAGCTTCGGCCAGAGAGGGGGCGAGCAGTACTTC. Amino acid sequence: CASSFGQRGGEQYF.

DNA of the CDR3: TGCGCCAGCAGCTGGTGGGCAGCCTACGAGCAGTACTTC. This gives the protein CASSWWAAYEQYF. The chain employs TRBV5-1 and TRBJ2-7; D is undetermined. Germline V gene lookup returns CDR1 SGHRS and CDR2 YFSETQ. Trimming shortened V by 3 bases and J by 2 bases, and 9 bases separated the two germline ends. This CDR3 region has 13 residues.

V gene TRBV6-5 combines with J gene TRBJ1-2, with TRBD1 matching 8 bases. The CDR3 sequence is 13 residues long. Germline-derived CDR1 and CDR2 are MNHEY and SVGAGI. Trimming cost V 2 bases and J 4 bases; bases outside gene matches: 0. The CDR3, as DNA: TGTGCCAGCAGTTACGACAGGGGCTATGGCTACACCTTC. Protein sequence: CASSYDRGYGYTF.

This chain connects TRBV10-3 to TRBJ1-5, with 10 nucleotides matching TRBD1. The CDR3 contains 17 residues. J lost 4 bases, V lost 3 bases, and 9 bases had no gene match. CDR1 is ENHRY and CDR2 is SYGVKD in the germline V gene. CDR3 sequence reads: CAISDTPGQGRNQPQHF. The CDR3 nucleotides read TGTGCCATCAGTGATACCCCGGGACAGGGGAGGAATCAGCCCCAGCATTTT.

This chain joins TRBV11-2 and TRBJ2-7; 8 bases are shared with TRBD1. The CDR3 spans 15 residues. In germline, CDR1 is SGHAT, CDR2 FQNNGV. V was clipped by 0 bases and J by 4 bases; unmatched bases: 5. The chain's CDR3 is CASSLEVQGAYEQYF. Written as DNA, the CDR3 is TGTGCCAGCAGCTTAGAGGTCCAGGGGGCTTACGAGCAGTACTTC. The whole variable domain, remainder taken from reference TRBV11-2 and TRBJ2-7, is EAGVAQSPRYKIIEKRQSVAFWCNPISGHATLYWYQQILGQGPKLLIQFQNNGVVDDSQLPKDRFSAERLKGVDSTLKIQPAKLEDSAVYLCASSLEVQGAYEQYFGPGTRLTVT.